The clone carrying this T cell receptor (beta chain) showed up just once. TCRdb keeps only in-frame clones here, not all; method: immunoSEQ multiplex PCR. The table records about 280,000 clones, 70% to 90% of them present only once. These data belong to a study of Ad26.COV2.S vaccination and SARS-CoV-2 variants. Germline CDR1 is WSHSY and CDR2 is SAAADI. The CDR3 runs 12 residues. V was pared by 3 bases and J by 4 bases, with 6 bases between. The treatment denotes: roughly 20 received Ad26.COV2.S at low or high dose, single or two shots; 5 received placebo; per-sample allocation not given. After the first vaccine or placebo injection, samples were drawn on day 63.

The V and J genes are TRBV10-2 and TRBJ2-5; D is undetermined. Sample: peripheral blood, taken in a trial of Ad26.COV2.S vaccine versus placebo. The receptor was isolated from a person aged 18-60 years who received the Ad26.COV2.S COVID-19 vaccine or a placebo. The CDR3 here is CASSDAGETQYF. CDR3 DNA sequence: TGCGCCAGCAGTGATGCCGGAGAGACCCAGTACTTC.